This T cell receptor (beta chain) was recorded in a study of radiation and T cells in renal cell carcinoma. Here immunoSEQ multiplex PCR was the method, and the copy in TCRdb shows in-frame clones only, minus some. The sample holds 100,000 to 150,000 clones, around 80% seen once. Described time point: blood 2 weeks post-SBRT. The sample's treatment: 15 Gy SBRT to primary tumor, nephrectomy 4 weeks later. CDR3 length: 16 residues. V trimming: 8 bases; J trimming: 4 bases; junction bases outside the gene matches: 10. In germline, CDR1 is SNHLY, CDR2 FYNNEI. The J gene is TRBJ2-1, the V gene TRBV2; TRBD2 matches 11 bases. The sample in question was blood, obtained from a patient whose treatment included radiotherapy and nephrectomy. This clonotype originated in a man aged 45-65 years with renal cell carcinoma. CDR3 amino acids: CASRGTSGNLYNEQFF. CDR3 nucleotide sequence: TGTGCCAGCCGCGGGACTAGCGGAAACCTTTACAATGAGCAGTTCTTC.